These 16 T cell receptor beta chains were sequenced from one sample in a study of blood T cells in healthy people across ages. Sample-barcoded 5' priming and a J-beta primer mix drove a second PCR of 7 to 11 cycles. MiXCR was run by TCRdb on the 5' RACE reads, yielding one entry per CDR3 protein. In the table there are over a million distinct CDR3 sequences, more than 35% of which are singletons. Specimen: blood. Receptors were obtained from a woman aged 55-75 years in good health.

The CDR3 DNA reads as TGTGCCAGCAGCGTAAGTCTCCGGGGCACAGATACGCAGTATTTT. This translates into CASSVSLRGTDTQYF. V gene TRBV9 combines with J gene TRBJ2-3; D is ambiguous. Trimming shortened V by 1 base and J by 1 base, and 10 bases separated the two germline ends. Per the germline V gene, CDR1 is SGDLS and CDR2 is YYNGEE. The CDR3 extends over 15 amino acids.

The chain uses TRBV3-1 and TRBJ2-1; 7 positions agree with TRBD2. CDR1 LGHDT and CDR2 YNNKEL come from the germline V gene (reference sequence). CDR3 length: 13 residues. V gave up 4 bases and J gave up 9 bases; unmatched junction bases: 6. The CDR3 region is CASSPGLVLEQFF. The CDR3 DNA reads as TGTGCCAGCAGCCCCGGACTAGTTCTTGAGCAGTTCTTC.

This clonotype was seen a few times. The V gene is TRBV5-1, the J gene TRBJ2-7; D may be TRBD2 (6 bases). The CDR3 extends over 15 amino acids. Germline V gene lookup returns CDR1 SGHRS and CDR2 YFSETQ. The germline V and J ends were trimmed by 0 bases and 0 bases, with 10 bases remaining between them. The CDR3 sequence: CASSLADSGSYEQYF. In DNA, the CDR3 is TGCGCCAGCAGCTTGGCGGATAGCGGCTCCTACGAGCAGTACTTC.

This clonotype occurred many times. This chain links TRBV29-1 with TRBJ2-7, with D tentatively TRBD1 or TRBD2 (5 bases each). CDR1 is SQVTM, CDR2 ANQGSEA, per germline. The V and J ends lost 7 bases and 0 bases respectively, with 19 bases between them. CDR3 length equals 15 residues. The CDR3 loop reads CSATGTDFSSYEQYF. The CDR3 coding sequence is TGCAGCGCGACCGGGACGGACTTCAGCTCCTACGAGCAGTACTTC.

This chain uses TRBV5-1 with TRBJ2-5; D not resolved. Germline-derived CDR1 and CDR2 are SGHRS and YFSETQ. The germline V and J ends were trimmed by 1 base and 0 bases, with 10 bases remaining between them. The CDR3 extends over 15 amino acids. CDR3 sequence: CASSLLASDQETQYF. The CDR3 bases are TGCGCCAGCAGCTTGCTTGCCTCCGACCAAGAGACCCAGTACTTC.

This clonotype was counted between two and nine times. This chain uses TRBV2 with TRBJ1-5; D possibly corresponds to TRBD1 (6 bases). V lost 11 bases and J lost 2, with 16 bases in between. The germline CDR1 and CDR2 sequences are SNHLY and FYNNEI. The CDR3 sequence is 14 residues long. The DNA of the CDR3 is TGTGCCTCAAACAGGGAATTAGGCAATCAGCCCCAGCATTTT. It translates to CASNRELGNQPQHF.

The rearrangement uses TRBV7-2 and TRBJ2-1; the match to TRBD2 covers 11 bases. This CDR3 spans 17 amino acids. CDR1 is SGHTA and CDR2 is FQGNSA in the germline V gene. V lost 2 bases, J lost 11 bases, and 14 bases stayed unmatched. The DNA of the CDR3 is TGTGCCAGCAGCTTATCCCCGAGTAGCGGGGGGGGCGCGAAGCAGTTCTTC. Its translation is CASSLSPSSGGGAKQFF.

This chain uses TRBV20-1 with TRBJ2-3, with D tentatively TRBD1 (6 bases). V was pared by 4 bases and J by 1 base, with 21 bases between. The CDR3 has 17 amino acids. Germline assignment: CDR1 DFQATT and CDR2 SNEGSKA (reference sequence). CDR3 in DNA: TGCAGTGCTACCACGACTTGGTGGGGGCAGGGCACAGATACGCAGTATTTT. Protein sequence: CSATTTWWGQGTDTQYF.

The chain employs TRBV12-3 or TRBV12-4 and TRBJ2-1, with 8 bases lining up with TRBD2. The CDR3 length is 16 residues. The trim removed 5 bases at V and 3 bases at J, leaving 9 bases unmatched. The CDR3 loop is CASSPLERGIYNEQFF. CDR3 nucleotides: TGTGCCAGCAGTCCTCTGGAGCGGGGGATCTACAATGAGCAGTTCTTC.

The gene calls are TRBV28 and TRBJ1-6, with D maybe TRBD1 (6 bases). CDR1 and CDR2 (germline): MDHEN, SYDVKM. The CDR3 runs 13 residues. V was pared by 5 bases and J by 10 bases, with 12 bases between. CDR3 bases: TGTGCCAGCAGTCAGGGGTTTGTCTCACCCCTCCACTTT. It is translated as CASSQGFVSPLHF. Supplemented by reference TRBV28 and TRBJ1-6, the full variable domain reads DVKVTQSSRYLVKRTGEKVFLECVQDMDHENMFWYRQDPGLGLRLIYFSYDVKMKEKGDIPEGYSVSREKKERFSLILESASTNQTSMYLCASSQGFVSPLHFGNGTRLTVT.

In regard to this clonotype: One junction end disagrees with the germline gene, perhaps due to a read error. The chain is built from TRBV6-1 and TRBJ1-1; no firm D call. The length of the CDR3 is 12 residues. The V gene's germline CDR1 is MNHNS and CDR2 SASEGT. The CDR3 DNA is TGTGCCAGCAGGGAAGCGAACACTGGAGCTTTCTTT. Protein product: CASREANTGAFF.

Many counts were recorded for this clonotype. The gene calls are TRBV6-1 and TRBJ2-1; no clear D. The germline V gene encodes CDR1 MNHNS and CDR2 SASEGT. This CDR3 has 14 residues. The V gene lost 8 bases and the J gene lost 6 bases, with 17 bases spanning the gap. The CDR3: CASGRQVRANEQFF. The DNA of the CDR3 is TGTGCCAGCGGGCGCCAAGTTAGAGCCAATGAGCAGTTCTTC.

This sequence joins TRBV11-2 and TRBJ2-3; tentatively, D is TRBD2 (6 bases). Looked up from germline, CDR1 is SGHAT and CDR2 is FQNNGV. This CDR3 is built from 14 residues. Trimming left V 1 base short and J 3 bases short, with 8 bases between. CDR3: CASSLVAATDTQYF. The CDR3 nucleotides are TGTGCCAGCAGCTTAGTAGCGGCTACAGATACGCAGTATTTT.

J is TRBJ2-5 and V is TRBV20-1, with TRBD2 matching over 7 bases. This CDR3 has 13 amino acids. Germline V gene data show CDR1 as DFQATT and CDR2 as SNEGSKA (reference sequence). The junction had 4 bases not matched to a gene; V was cut back by 5 bases and J by 1 base. In DNA form, the CDR3 reads TGCAGTGCTTGGCGGGGGTCCCAAGAGACCCAGTACTTC. This codes for CSAWRGSQETQYF.

The chain couples TRBV7-8 to TRBJ2-5; 8 nucleotides match TRBD2. This CDR3 region has 13 residues. Per the germline V gene, CDR1 is SGHVS and CDR2 is FQNEAQ. V dropped 5 bases and J dropped 11; count of bases not matched to a gene: 10. The CDR3 DNA sequence: TGTGCCAGCAGCAACGGGGGGGCCTGGGGGCAGTACTTC. It codes for CASSNGGAWGQYF.

The V call is TRBV13, the J call TRBJ2-5, with 15 bases aligning to TRBD2. Trimming took 2 bases from V and 11 from J; bases not matched to a gene: 12. This CDR3 is built from 17 residues. Germline V gene data show CDR1 as PRHDT and CDR2 as FYEKMQ (reference sequence). CDR3: CASSLPGLAGGINEQYF. CDR3 bases: TGTGCCAGCAGCTTACCTGGACTAGCGGGAGGGATCAATGAGCAGTACTTC.